The clone carrying this T cell receptor (beta chain) was found a few times. The V and J ends lost 7 bases and 2 bases respectively, with 10 bases between them. The CDR3 runs to 13 residues. Germline V gene sequence: CDR1 SNHLY, CDR2 FYNNEI. The source of the sample is a study of blood T cell repertoires in COVID-19. On the study more broadly: There were acute and convalescent COVID-19 samples, and they came from the United States, Italy and Spain. Nucleic acid was either cDNA or gDNA, and it came from T cells, B-cell-depleted T cells, or PBMCs.

The repertoire was sequenced with immunoSEQ multiplex PCR; TCRdb's copy has only in-frame clones and lacks some. Among about 280,000 clones listed, roughly 85% were seen once. This receptor was identified in a man aged 50-60 years with active or convalescent COVID-19. The specimen sequenced was peripheral blood. V usage is TRBV2 and J usage is TRBJ2-3, with D uncertain. The CDR3 DNA follows: TGTGCCAGCAAGCGTTCTGCCACAGATACGCAGTATTTT. Protein: CASKRSATDTQYF.